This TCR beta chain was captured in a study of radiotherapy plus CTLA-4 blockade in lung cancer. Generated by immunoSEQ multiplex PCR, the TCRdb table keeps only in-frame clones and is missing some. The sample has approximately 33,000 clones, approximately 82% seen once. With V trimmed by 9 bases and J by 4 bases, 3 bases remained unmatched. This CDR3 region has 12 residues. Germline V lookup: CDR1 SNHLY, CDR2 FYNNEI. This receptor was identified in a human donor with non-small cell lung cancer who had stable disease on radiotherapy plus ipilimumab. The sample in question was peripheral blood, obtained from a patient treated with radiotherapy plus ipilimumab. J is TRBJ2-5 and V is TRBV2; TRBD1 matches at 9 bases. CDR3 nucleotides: TGTGCCAGGGGACAGGGACGAGAGACCCAGTACTTC. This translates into CARGQGRETQYF.